The clone carrying this T cell receptor (beta chain) was found many times. This CDR3 comprises 16 residues. Germline-derived CDR1 and CDR2 are MDHEN and SYDVKM. V shed 3 bases and J 4 bases; nucleotides not matched to a gene: 7. This entry is derived from a study of regulatory T cells in long-lasting Graves disease. Documented time point: newly diagnosed GD, antithyroid drugs for less than 3 months. Isolated PBMC RNA provided the starting material for the TCR library. Relying on iRepertoire HTBI primers and Arm-PCR of CDR3 regions, the team built TCR beta libraries. One entry per CDR3 protein results from TCRdb running MiXCR on the multiplex PCR reads. The sample lists a few hundred thousand distinct CDR3 sequences, around 13% occurring once. The same data also contributed to another study, on T cells in Graves' hyperthyroidism and ophthalmopathy.

The V call is TRBV28, the J call TRBJ2-7; 12 bases line up with TRBD1. This TCR was sampled from a woman aged 45-65 years with Graves disease. This specimen was peripheral blood mononuclear cells (PBMCs), taken at new diagnosis, from a patient treated with antithyroid drugs. CDR3 in DNA: TGTGCCAGCAGTTTCCTCGGGACAGGGGGCCCATACGAGCAGTACTTC. Its translation is CASSFLGTGGPYEQYF.